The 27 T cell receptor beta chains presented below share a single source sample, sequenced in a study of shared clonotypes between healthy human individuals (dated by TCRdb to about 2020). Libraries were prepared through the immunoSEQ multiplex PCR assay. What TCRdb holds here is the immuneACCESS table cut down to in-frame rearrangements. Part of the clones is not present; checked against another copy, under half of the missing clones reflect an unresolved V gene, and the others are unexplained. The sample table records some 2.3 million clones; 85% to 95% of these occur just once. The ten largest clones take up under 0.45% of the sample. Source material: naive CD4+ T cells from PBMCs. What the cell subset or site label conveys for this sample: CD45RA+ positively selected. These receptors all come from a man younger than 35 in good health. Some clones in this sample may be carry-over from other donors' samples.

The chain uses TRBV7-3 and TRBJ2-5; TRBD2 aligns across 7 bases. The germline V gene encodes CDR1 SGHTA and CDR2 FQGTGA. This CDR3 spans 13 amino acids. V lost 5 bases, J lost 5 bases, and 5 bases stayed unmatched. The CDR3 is CASSIGLGETQYF. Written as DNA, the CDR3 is TGTGCCAGCAGCATAGGACTAGGGGAGACCCAGTACTTC.

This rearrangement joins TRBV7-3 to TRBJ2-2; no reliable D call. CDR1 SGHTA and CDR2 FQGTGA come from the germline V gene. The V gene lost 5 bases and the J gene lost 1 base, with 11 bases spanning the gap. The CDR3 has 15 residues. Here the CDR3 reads CASSPARLNTGELFF. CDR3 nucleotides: TGTGCCAGCAGCCCGGCCCGCCTGAACACCGGGGAGCTGTTTTTT. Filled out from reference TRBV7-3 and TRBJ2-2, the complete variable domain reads GAGVSQTPSNKVTEKGKYVELRCDPISGHTALYWYRQSLGQGPEFLIYFQGTGAADDSGLPNDRFFAVRPEGSVSTLKIQRTERGDSAVYLCASSPARLNTGELFFGEGSRLTVL.

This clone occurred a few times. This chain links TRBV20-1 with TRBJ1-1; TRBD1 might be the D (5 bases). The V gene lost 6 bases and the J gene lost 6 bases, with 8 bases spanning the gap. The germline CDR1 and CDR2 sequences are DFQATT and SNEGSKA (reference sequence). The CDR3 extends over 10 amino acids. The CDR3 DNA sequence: TGCAGTGCAAGACAGTCTGAAGCTTTCTTT. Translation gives CSARQSEAFF.

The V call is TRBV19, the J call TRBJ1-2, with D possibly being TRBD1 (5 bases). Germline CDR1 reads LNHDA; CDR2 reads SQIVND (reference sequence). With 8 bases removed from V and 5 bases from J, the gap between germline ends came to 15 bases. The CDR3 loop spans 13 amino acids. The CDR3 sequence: CASGGTGGYGYTF. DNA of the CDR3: TGTGCCAGTGGCGGCACTGGGGGATATGGCTACACCTTC.

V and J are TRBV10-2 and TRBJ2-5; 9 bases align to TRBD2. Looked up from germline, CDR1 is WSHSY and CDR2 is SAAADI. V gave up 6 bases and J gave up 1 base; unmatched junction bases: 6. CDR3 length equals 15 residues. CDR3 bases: TGCGCCAGCAGAAGACTAGCGGAGCCCCAAGAGACCCAGTACTTC. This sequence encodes CASRRLAEPQETQYF.

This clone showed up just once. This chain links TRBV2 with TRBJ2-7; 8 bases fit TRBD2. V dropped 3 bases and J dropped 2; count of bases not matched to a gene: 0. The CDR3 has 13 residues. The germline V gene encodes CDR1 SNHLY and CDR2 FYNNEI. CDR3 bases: TGTGCCAGCAGTGACGGGGGGGCCTACGAGCAGTACTTC. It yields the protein CASSDGGAYEQYF.

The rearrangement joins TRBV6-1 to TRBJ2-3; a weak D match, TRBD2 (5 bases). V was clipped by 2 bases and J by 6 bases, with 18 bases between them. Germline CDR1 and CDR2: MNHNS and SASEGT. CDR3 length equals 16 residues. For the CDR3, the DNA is TGTGCCAGCAGTGAAACGAGGGCCACCCGCGCGGATACGCAGTATTTT. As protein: CASSETRATRADTQYF.

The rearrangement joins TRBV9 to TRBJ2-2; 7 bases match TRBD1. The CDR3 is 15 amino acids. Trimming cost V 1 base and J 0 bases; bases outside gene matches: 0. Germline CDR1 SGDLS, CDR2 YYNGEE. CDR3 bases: TGTGCCAGCAGCGTACAGGGGGCGAACACCGGGGAGCTGTTTTTT. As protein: CASSVQGANTGELFF.

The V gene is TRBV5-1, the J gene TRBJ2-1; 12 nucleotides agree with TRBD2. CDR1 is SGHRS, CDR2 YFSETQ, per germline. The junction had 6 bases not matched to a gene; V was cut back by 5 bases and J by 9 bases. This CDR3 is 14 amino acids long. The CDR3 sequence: CASRPLAGGIEQFF. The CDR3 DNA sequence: TGCGCCAGCAGACCCCTAGCGGGAGGGATTGAGCAGTTCTTC.

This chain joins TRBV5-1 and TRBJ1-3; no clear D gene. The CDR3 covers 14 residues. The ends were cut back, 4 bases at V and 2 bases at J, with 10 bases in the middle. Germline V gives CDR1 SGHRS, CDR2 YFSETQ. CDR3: CASSTGAAGNTIYF. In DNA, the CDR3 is TGCGCCAGCAGCACCGGTGCCGCTGGAAACACCATATATTTT.

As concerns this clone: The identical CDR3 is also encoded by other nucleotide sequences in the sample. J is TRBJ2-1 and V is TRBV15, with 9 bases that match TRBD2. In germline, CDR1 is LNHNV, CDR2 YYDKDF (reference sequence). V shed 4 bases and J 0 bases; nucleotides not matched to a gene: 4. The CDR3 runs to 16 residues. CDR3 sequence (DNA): TGTGCCACCAGCACTCTAGCGGGAAGCTCCTACAATGAGCAGTTCTTC. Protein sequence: CATSTLAGSSYNEQFF.

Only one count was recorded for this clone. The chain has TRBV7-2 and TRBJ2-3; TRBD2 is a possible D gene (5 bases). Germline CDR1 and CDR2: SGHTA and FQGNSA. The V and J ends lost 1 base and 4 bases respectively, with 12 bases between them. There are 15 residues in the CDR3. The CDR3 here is CASSLGGSVPDTQYF. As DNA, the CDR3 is TGTGCCAGCAGCTTAGGTGGTAGCGTCCCAGATACGCAGTATTTT.

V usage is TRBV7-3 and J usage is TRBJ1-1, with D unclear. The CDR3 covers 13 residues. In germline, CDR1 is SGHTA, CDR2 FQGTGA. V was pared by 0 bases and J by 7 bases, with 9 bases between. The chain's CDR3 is CASSLTRESEAFF. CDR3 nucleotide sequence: TGTGCCAGCAGCTTAACGAGGGAAAGTGAAGCTTTCTTT.

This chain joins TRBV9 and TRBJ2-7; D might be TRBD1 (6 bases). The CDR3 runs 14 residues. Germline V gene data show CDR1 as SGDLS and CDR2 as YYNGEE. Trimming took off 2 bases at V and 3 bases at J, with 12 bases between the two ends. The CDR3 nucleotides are TGTGCCAGCAGCGTCGACCCAGGGGTCTACGAGCAGTACTTC. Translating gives CASSVDPGVYEQYF.

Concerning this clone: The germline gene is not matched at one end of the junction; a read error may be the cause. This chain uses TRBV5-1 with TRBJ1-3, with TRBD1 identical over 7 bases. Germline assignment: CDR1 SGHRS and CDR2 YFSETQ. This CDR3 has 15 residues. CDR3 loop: CASSPEGGYGDTIYF. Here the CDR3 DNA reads TGCGCCAGCAGCCCCGAAGGGGGCTATGGAGACACCATATATTTT.

CDR3 protein: CAWSVLRPQETQYF. The CDR3 bases are TGTGCCTGGAGTGTCCTGAGGCCCCAAGAGACCCAGTACTTC. The chain uses TRBV30 and TRBJ2-5; D is undetermined. This CDR3 is 14 amino acids long. Germline V CDR1 and CDR2: GTSNPN, SVGIG (reference sequence). The V end was cut by 0 bases, the J end by 1 base, with 9 bases between.

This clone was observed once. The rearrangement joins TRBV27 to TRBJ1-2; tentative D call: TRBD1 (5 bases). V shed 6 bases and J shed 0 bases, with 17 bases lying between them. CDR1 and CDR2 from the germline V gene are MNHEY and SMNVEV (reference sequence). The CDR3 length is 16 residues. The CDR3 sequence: CASSPVSGTTNYGYTF. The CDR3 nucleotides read TGTGCCAGCAGCCCTGTGTCGGGGACTACTAACTATGGCTACACCTTC.

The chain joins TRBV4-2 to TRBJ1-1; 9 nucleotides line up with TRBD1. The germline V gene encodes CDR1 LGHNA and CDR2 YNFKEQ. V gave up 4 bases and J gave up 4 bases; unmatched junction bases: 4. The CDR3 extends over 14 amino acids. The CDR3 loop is CASSRDREGTEAFF. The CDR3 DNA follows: TGTGCCAGCAGCCGGGACAGGGAGGGCACTGAAGCTTTCTTT.

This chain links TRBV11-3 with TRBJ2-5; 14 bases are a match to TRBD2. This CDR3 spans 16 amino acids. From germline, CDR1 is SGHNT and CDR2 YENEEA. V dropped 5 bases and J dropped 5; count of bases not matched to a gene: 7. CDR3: CASSPGLAGGSETQYF. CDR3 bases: TGTGCCAGCAGCCCTGGACTAGCGGGAGGCAGCGAGACCCAGTACTTC.

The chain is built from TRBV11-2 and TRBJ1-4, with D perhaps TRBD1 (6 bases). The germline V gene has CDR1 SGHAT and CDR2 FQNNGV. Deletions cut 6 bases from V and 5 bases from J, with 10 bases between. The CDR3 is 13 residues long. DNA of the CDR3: TGTGCCAGCAGTAGGGGGAGCAATGAAAAACTGTTTTTT. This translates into CASSRGSNEKLFF.

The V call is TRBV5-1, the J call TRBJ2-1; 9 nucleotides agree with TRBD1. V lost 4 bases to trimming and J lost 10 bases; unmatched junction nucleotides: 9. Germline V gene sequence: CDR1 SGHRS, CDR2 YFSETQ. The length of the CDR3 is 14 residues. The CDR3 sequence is CASSKGTGKREQFF. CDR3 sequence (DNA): TGCGCCAGCAGCAAAGGGACAGGGAAAAGAGAGCAGTTCTTC.

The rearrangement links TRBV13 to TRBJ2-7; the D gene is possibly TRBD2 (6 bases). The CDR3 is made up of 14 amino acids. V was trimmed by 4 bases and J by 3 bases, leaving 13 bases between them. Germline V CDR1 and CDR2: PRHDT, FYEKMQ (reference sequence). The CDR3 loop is CASSWSSAVYEQYF. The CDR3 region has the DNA TGTGCCAGCAGCTGGTCTAGCGCTGTCTACGAGCAGTACTTC.

The CDR3 DNA sequence: TGTGCCAGCATCCAGGGACCTAGCGGACCCTACGAGCAGTACTTC. This codes for CASIQGPSGPYEQYF. This chain links TRBV2 with TRBJ2-7; TRBD2 matches at 7 bases. Looked up from germline, CDR1 is SNHLY and CDR2 is FYNNEI. Trimming removed 7 bases from V and 2 bases from J; junction bases left unmatched: 11. CDR3 size: 15 residues.

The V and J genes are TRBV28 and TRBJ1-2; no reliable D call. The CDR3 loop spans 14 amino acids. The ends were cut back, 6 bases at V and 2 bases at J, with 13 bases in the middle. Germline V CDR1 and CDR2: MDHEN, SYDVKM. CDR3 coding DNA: TGTGCCAGCAGCTTTACCGGGCCAAACTATGGCTACACCTTC. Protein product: CASSFTGPNYGYTF.

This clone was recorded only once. The CDR3 reads CASSSSDGLKNIQYF. CDR3 bases: TGTGCCAGCAGTAGCTCGGACGGCCTCAAAAACATTCAGTACTTC. V and J are TRBV28 and TRBJ2-4; unclear D gene. The germline V and J ends were trimmed by 5 bases and 3 bases, with 14 bases remaining between them. This CDR3 contains 15 residues. Germline V CDR1 and CDR2: MDHEN, SYDVKM.

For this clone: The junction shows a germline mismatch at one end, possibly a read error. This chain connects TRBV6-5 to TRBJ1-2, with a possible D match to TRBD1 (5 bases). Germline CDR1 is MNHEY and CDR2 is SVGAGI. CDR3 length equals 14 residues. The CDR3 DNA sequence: TGTGCCAGCACTTACGGGGGTCTAGGCTATGGCTACACCTTC. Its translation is CASTYGGLGYGYTF.

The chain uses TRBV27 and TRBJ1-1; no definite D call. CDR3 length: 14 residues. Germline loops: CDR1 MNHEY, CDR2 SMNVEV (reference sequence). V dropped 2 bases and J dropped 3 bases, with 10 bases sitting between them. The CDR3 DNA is TGTGCCAGCAGTTTAGTGGGTGAGGACACTGAAGCTTTCTTT. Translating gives CASSLVGEDTEAFF.